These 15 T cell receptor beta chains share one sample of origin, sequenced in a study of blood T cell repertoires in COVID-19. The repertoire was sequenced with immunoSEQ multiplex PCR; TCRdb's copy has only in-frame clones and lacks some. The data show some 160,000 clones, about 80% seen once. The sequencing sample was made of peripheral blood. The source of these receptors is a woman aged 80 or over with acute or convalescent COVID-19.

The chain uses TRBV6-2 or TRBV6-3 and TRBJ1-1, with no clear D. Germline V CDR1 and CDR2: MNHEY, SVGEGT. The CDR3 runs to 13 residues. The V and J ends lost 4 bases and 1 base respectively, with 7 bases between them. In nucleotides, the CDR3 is TGTGCCAGCAGTTTTGCAGGGAACACTGAAGCTTTCTTT. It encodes CASSFAGNTEAFF.

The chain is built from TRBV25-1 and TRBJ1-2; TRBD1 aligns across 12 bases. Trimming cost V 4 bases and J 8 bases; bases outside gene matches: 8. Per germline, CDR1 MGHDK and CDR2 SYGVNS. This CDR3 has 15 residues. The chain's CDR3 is CASSAGTGGELGYTF. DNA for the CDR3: TGTGCCAGCAGTGCCGGGACAGGGGGCGAGTTAGGCTACACCTTC.

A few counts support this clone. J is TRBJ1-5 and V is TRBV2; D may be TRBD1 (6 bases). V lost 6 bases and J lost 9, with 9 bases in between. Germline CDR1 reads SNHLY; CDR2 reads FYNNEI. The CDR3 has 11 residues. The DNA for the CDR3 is TGTGCCAGCAGCCAGGACAGGCCCCAGCATTTT. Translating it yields CASSQDRPQHF.

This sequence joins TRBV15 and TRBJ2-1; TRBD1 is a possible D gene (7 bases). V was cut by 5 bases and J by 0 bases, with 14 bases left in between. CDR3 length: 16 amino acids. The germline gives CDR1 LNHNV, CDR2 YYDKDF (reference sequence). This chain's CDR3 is CATSVRRDSSYNEQFF. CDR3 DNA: TGTGCCACCAGCGTCAGGAGGGACAGCTCCTACAATGAGCAGTTCTTC. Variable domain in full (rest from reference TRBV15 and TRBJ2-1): DAMVIQNPRYQVTQFGKPVTLSCSQTLNHNVMYWYQQKSSQAPKLLFHYYDKDFNNEADTPDNFQSRRPNTSFCFLDIRSPGLGDTAMYLCATSVRRDSSYNEQFFGPGTRLTVL.

The CDR3 DNA sequence: TGTGCCAGTAGTACGTCCGGGAGGATTAATGAAAAACTGTTTTTT. It yields the protein CASSTSGRINEKLFF. The V call is TRBV19, the J call TRBJ1-4, with D unclear. CDR3 length: 15 amino acids. Germline V gene lookup returns CDR1 LNHDA and CDR2 SQIVND (reference sequence). V gave up 4 bases and J gave up 4 bases, with 13 bases separating them.

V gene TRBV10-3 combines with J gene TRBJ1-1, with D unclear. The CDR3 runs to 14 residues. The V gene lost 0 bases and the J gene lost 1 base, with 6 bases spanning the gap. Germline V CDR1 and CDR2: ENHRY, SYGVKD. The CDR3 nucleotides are TGTGCCATCAGTGAGTCGGAGGGGAACACTGAAGCTTTCTTT. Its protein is CAISESEGNTEAFF.

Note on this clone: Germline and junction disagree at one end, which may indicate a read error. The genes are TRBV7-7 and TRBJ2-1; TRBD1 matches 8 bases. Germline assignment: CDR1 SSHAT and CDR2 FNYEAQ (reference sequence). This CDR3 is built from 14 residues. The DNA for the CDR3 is TGTGCTAGCAGCGCCGACAGGGGAGGTAATGAGCAGTTCTTC. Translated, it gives CASSADRGGNEQFF. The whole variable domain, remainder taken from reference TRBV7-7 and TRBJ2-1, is GAGVSQSPRYKVTKRGQDVTLRCDPISSHATLYWYQQALGQGPEFLTYFNYEAQPDKSGLPSDRFSAERPEGSISTLTIQRTEQRDSAMYRCASSADRGGNEQFFGPGTRLTVL.

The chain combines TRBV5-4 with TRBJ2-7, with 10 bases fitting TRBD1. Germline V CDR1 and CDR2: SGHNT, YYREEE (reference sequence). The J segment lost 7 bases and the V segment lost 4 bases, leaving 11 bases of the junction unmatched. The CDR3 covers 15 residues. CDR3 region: CASSQPGQGTGEQYF. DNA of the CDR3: TGTGCCAGCAGCCAGCCGGGACAGGGGACGGGAGAGCAGTACTTC.

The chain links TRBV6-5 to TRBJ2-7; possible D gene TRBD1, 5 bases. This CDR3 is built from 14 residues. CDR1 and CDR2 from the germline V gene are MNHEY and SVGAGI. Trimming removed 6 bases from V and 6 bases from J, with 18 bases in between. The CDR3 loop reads CASRPNRQRLEQYF. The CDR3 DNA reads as TGTGCCAGCAGGCCCAACCGACAGAGGCTCGAGCAGTACTTC.

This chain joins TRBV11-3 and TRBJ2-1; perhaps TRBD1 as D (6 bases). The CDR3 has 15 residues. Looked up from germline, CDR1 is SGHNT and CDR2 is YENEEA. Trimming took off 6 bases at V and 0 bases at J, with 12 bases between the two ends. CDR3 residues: CASSLQGSSYNEQFF. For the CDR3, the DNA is TGTGCCAGCAGTCTCCAGGGGTCCTCCTACAATGAGCAGTTCTTC.

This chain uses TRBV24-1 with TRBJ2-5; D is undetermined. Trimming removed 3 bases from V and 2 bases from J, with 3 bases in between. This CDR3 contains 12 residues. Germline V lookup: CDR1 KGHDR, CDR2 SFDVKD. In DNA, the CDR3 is TGTGCCACCAGTGATCCTCAAGAGACCCAGTACTTC. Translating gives CATSDPQETQYF.

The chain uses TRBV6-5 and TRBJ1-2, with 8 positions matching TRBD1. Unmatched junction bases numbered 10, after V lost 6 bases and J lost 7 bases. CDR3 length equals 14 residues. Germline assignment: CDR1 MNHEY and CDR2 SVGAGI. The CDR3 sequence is CASRASGGGGGYTF. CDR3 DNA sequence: TGTGCCAGCAGGGCCTCAGGGGGCGGAGGTGGCTACACCTTC.

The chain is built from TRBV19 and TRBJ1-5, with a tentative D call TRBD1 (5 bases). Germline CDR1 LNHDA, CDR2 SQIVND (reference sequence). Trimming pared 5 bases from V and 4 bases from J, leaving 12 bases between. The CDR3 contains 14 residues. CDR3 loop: CASSASGGNQPQHF. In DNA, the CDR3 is TGTGCCAGTAGTGCCTCGGGGGGTAATCAGCCCCAGCATTTT.

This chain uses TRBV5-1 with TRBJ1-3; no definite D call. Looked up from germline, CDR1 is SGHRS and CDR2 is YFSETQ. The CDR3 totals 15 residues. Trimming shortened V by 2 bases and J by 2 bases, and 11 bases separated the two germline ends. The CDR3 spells CASSLERNTGNTIYF. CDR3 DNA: TGCGCCAGCAGCTTAGAGAGGAATACTGGAAACACCATATATTTT.

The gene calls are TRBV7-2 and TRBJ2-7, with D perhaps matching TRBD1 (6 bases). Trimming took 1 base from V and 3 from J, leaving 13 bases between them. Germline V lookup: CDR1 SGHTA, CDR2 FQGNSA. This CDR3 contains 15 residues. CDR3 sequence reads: CASSLGGGHHYEQYF. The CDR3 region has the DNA TGTGCCAGCAGCTTAGGTGGGGGACACCACTACGAGCAGTACTTC.